This T cell receptor beta chain was captured in a study of blood T cell repertoires in COVID-19. The wider study: Material from acute and convalescent COVID-19 was sourced from the United States, Italy and Spain.

This clone was counted only a few times. Under the authors' procedure: Reference gene primer amplification yielded estimated nucleated cell counts. Sequenced by immunoSEQ multiplex PCR; TCRdb stores in-frame clones only, minus some. D and trimming come from the DNA, and the V and J calls and clone size come from that table. The sample has 380,000 or so clones; around 89% are singletons. Trimming took 5 bases from V and 1 from J; bases not matched to a gene: 7. Germline values: CDR1 SGHTA, CDR2 FQGTGA. This CDR3 comprises 18 residues. This sequence joins TRBV7-3 and TRBJ2-3; 15 bases are shared with TRBD2. Sequences were obtained from peripheral blood. The TCR comes from a man aged 35 to 55 with acute or convalescent COVID-19. CDR3: CASSRGLAGGPGTDTQYF. The CDR3 coding sequence is TGTGCCAGCAGCAGAGGACTAGCGGGAGGGCCCGGCACAGATACGCAGTATTTT.